These T cell receptor beta chains were read from a single sample in a study of a mutant IDH1 vaccine in newly diagnosed glioma. The antigens these receptors bind are not known. Assay: immunoSEQ multiplex PCR; the TCRdb copy retains only in-frame clones and omits some. The sample lists tens of thousands of clones; around 80% were seen once. The sample was PBMCs, taken from a glioma patient whose treatment included an IDH1 peptide vaccine. Source of these receptors: a woman aged 40-49 years with glioma. Some clones in this sample may be carry-over from other donors' samples. Both conserved end residues are part of each CDR3. A D gene is named only where the DNA matches it firmly.

j_call	v_call	cdr3_length	d_call	cdr3_nt	cdr3_aa
TRBJ1-5	TRBV6-5	15	-	TGTGCCAGCAGTCAGTCCGGGACCCAAAATCAGCCCCAGCATTTT	CASSQSGTQNQPQHF
TRBJ1-1	TRBV5-8	17	-	TGTGCCGGGGGAGCGGGGGAGGCCCTTTCAATGAACACTGAAGCTTTCTTT	CAGGAGEALSMNTEAFF
TRBJ1-4	TRBV4-2	17	-	TGTGCCAGCAGCCAAGGGTTGGGGTTCGGGGAGGCTGAAAAACTGTTTTTT	CASSQGLGFGEAEKLFF
TRBJ1-1	TRBV6-1	14	-	TGTGCCAGCAGTGAAGAGGGGGAGACCACTGAAGCTTTCTTT	CASSEEGETTEAFF
TRBJ2-1	TRBV5-8	14	-	TGTGCCAGCAGCTTGAGGACACTTCACAATGAGCAGTTCTTC	CASSLRTLHNEQFF
TRBJ1-6	TRBV30	14	TRBD1	TGTGCCTGTAATAACAGGGGTCGGAATTCACCCCTCCACTTT	CACNNRGRNSPLHF
TRBJ2-7	TRBV10-3	15	TRBD2	TGTGCCATCAGTTTTACTAGCGGGCTTTCCCACGAGCAGTACTTC	CAISFTSGLSHEQYF
TRBJ2-7	TRBV2	13	TRBD2	TGTGCCAGCAGACTAGCGGGGGACTACGAGCAGTACTTC	CASRLAGDYEQYF
TRBJ2-2	TRBV9	15	TRBD2	TGTGCCAGCACCCGTGGGGGACTAGACACCGGGGAGCTGTTTTTT	CASTRGGLDTGELFF
TRBJ2-3	TRBV7-6	15	TRBD1	TGTGCCAGCAGCTTAGGAGGGGGCTTAGGGGATACGCAGTATTTT	CASSLGGGLGDTQYF